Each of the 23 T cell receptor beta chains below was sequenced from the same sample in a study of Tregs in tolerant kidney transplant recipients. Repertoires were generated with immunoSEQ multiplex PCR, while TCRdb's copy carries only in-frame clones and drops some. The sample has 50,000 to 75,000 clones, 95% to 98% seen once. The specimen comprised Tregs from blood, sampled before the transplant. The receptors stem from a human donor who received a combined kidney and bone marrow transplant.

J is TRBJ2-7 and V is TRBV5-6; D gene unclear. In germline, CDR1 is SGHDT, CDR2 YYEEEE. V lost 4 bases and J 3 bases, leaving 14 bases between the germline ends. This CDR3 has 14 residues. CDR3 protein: CASSPEPSYYEQYF. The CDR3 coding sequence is TGTGCCAGCAGCCCGGAGCCCAGCTACTACGAGCAGTACTTC.

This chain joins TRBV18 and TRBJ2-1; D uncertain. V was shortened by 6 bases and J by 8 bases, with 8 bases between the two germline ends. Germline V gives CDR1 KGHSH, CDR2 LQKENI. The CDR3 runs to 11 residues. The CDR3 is CASSLQDEQFF. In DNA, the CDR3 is TGTGCCAGCTCGCTCCAGGATGAGCAGTTCTTC.

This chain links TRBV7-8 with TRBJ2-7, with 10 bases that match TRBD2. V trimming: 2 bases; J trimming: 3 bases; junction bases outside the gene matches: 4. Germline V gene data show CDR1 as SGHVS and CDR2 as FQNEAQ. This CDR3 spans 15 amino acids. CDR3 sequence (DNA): TGTGCCAGCAGCTTAAAGCGGGAGGGCTTCTACGAGCAGTACTTC. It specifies CASSLKREGFYEQYF.

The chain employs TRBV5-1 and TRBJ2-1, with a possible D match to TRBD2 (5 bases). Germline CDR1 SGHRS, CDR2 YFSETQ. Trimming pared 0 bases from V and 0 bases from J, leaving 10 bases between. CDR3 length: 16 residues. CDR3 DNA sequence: TGCGCCAGCAGCTTGGGTGGGAGAGGCTCCTACAATGAGCAGTTCTTC. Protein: CASSLGGRGSYNEQFF.

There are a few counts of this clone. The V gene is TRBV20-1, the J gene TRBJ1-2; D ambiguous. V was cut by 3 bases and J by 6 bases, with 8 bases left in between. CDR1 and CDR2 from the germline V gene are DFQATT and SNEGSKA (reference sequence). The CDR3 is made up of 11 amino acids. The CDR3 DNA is TGCAGTGCTAGTCTCGTTGATGGCTACACCTTC. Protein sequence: CSASLVDGYTF.

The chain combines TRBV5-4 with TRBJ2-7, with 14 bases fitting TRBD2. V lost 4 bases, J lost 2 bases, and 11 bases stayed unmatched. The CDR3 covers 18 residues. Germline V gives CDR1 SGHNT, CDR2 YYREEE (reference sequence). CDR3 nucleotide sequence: TGTGCCAGCAGCCGCGTGGGACTAGCGGGAGTGGATGCCTACGAGCAGTACTTC. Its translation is CASSRVGLAGVDAYEQYF.

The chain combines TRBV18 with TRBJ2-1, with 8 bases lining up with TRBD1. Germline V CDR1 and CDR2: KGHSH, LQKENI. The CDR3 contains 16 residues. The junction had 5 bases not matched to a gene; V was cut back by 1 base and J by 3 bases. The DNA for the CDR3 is TGTGCCAGCTCACCACAAGGACAGGGTTTCTACAATGAGCAGTTCTTC. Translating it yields CASSPQGQGFYNEQFF.

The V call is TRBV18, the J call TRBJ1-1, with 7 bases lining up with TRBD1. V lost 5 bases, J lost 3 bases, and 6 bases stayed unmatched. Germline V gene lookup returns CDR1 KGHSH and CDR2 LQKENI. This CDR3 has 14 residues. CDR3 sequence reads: CASSTQGWDTEAFF. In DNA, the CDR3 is TGTGCCAGCTCAACACAGGGGTGGGACACTGAAGCTTTCTTT.

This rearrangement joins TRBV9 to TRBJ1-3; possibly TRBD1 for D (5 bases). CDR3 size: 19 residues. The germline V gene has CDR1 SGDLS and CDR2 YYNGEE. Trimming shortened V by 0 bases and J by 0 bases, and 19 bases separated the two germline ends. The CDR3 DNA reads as TGTGCCAGCAGCGTAGAGGGGCACCTCGGGAGAATCTCTGGAAACACCATATATTTT. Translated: CASSVEGHLGRISGNTIYF.

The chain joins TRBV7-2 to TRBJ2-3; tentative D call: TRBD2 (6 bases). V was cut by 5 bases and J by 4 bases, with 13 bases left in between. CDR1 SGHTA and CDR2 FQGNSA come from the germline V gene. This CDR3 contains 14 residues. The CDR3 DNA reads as TGTGCCAGCAGCCTCGGGAGAAGCGCAGATACGCAGTATTTT. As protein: CASSLGRSADTQYF.

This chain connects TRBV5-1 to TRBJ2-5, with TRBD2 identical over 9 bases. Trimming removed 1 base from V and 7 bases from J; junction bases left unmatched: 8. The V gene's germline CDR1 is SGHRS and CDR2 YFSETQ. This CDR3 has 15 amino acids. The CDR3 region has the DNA TGCGCCAGCAGCTTGAGTCTAGCGGGGACTTCGACCCAGTACTTC. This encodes CASSLSLAGTSTQYF.

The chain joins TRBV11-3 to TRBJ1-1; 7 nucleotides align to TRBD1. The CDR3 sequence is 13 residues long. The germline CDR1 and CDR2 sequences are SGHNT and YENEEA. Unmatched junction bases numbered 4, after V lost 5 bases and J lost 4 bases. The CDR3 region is CASSVQGGTEAFF. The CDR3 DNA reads TGTGCCAGCAGCGTCCAGGGGGGCACTGAAGCTTTCTTT. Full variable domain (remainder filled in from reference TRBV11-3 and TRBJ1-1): EAGVVQSPRYKIIEKKQPVAFWCNPISGHNTLYWYLQNLGQGPELLIRYENEEAVDDSQLPKDRFSAERLKGVDSTLKIQPAELGDSAVYLCASSVQGGTEAFFGQGTRLTVV.

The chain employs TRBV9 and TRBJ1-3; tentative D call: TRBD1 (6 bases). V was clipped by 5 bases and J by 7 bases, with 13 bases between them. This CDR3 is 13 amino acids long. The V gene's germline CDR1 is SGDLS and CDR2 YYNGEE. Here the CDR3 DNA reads TGTGCCAGCAGTCGGGACATAGGGAACACCATATATTTT. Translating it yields CASSRDIGNTIYF.

The CDR3 is CASSQTVSGNTIYF. The CDR3 DNA is TGCGCCAGCAGCCAAACAGTCTCTGGAAACACCATATATTTT. J is TRBJ1-3 and V is TRBV4-3, with D unclear. The CDR3 is made up of 14 amino acids. V lost 2 bases and J lost 0, with 5 bases in between. CDR1 is LGHNA and CDR2 is YSLEER in the germline V gene.

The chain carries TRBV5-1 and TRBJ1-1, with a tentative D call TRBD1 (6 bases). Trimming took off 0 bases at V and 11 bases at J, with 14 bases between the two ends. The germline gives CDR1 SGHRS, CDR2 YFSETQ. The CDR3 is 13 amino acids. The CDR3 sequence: CASSLGQGSGAFF. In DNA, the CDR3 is TGCGCCAGCAGCTTGGGGCAGGGGTCTGGGGCTTTCTTT.

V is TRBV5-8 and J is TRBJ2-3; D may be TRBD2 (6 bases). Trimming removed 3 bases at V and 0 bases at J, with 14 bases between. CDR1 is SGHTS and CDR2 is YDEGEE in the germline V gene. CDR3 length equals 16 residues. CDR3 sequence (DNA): TGTGCCAGCAGCTCCGGGACTGCCCGGAGCACAGATACGCAGTATTTT. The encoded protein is CASSSGTARSTDTQYF.

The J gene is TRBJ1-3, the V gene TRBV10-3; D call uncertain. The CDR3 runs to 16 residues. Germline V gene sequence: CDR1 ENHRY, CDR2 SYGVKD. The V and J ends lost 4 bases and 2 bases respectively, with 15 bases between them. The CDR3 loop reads CAISATTSTTGNTIYF. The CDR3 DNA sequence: TGTGCCATCAGTGCCACGACATCGACAACTGGAAACACCATATATTTT.

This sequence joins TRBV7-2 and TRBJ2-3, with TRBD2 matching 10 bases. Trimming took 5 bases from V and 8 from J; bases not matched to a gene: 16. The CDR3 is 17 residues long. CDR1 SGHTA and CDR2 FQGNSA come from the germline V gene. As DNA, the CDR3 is TGTGCCAGCAGCCCCACCGGGGGGGCTAGCGGGGGCCCTACGCAGTATTTT. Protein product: CASSPTGGASGGPTQYF.

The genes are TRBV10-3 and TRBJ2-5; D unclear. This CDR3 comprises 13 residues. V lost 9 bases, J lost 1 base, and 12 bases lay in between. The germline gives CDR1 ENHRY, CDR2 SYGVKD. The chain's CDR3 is CAIQQAFQETQYF. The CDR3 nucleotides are TGTGCCATTCAGCAGGCATTCCAAGAGACCCAGTACTTC.

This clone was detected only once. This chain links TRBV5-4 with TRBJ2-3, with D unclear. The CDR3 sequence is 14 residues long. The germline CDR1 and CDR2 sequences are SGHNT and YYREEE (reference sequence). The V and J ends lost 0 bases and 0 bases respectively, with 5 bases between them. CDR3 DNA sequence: TGTGCCAGCAGCTTGGTACAGAGCACAGATACGCAGTATTTT. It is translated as CASSLVQSTDTQYF.

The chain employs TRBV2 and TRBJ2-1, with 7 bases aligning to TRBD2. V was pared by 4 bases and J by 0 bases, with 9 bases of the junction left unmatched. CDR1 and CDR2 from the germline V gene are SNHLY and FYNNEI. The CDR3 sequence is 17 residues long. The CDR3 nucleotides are TGTGCCAGCAGTGGAATTGAGCGCGGGAGCTCCTACAATGAGCAGTTCTTC. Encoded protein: CASSGIERGSSYNEQFF.

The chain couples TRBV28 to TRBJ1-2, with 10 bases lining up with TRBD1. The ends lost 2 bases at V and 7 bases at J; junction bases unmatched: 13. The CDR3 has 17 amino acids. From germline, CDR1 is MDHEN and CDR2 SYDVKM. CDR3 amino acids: CASSLETGGGRLSGYTF. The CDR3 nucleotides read TGTGCCAGCAGTTTAGAGACAGGGGGCGGTCGTCTCTCTGGCTACACCTTC.

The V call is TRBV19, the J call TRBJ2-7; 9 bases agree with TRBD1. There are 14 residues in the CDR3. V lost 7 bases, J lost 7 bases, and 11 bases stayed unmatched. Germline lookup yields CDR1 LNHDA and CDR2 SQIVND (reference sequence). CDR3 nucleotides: TGTGCCAGTATGGCCGGGACAGGGATGAGGGAGCAGTACTTC. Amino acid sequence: CASMAGTGMREQYF.